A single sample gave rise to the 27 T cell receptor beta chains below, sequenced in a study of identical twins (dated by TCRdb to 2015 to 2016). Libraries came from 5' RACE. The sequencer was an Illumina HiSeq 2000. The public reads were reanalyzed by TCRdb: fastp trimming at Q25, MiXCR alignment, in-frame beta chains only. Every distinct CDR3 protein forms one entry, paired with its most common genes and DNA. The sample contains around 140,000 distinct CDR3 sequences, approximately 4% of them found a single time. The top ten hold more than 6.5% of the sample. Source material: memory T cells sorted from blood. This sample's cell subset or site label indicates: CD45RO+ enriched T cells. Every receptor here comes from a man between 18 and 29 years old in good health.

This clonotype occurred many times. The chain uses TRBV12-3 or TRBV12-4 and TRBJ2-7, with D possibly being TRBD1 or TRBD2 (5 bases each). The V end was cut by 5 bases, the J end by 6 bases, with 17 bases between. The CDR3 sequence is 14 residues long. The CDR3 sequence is CASSPRGITSEQYF. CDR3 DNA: TGTGCCAGCAGTCCCCGGGGCATCACTTCCGAGCAGTACTTC.

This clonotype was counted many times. CDR3 region: CASSHVGREGSEAFF. The CDR3 coding sequence is TGTGCCAGCAGCCACGTAGGCAGGGAAGGGTCTGAAGCTTTCTTT. This chain connects TRBV3-1 to TRBJ1-1, with a weak D call TRBD1 (5 bases). The CDR3 spans 15 residues. V was pared by 3 bases and J by 6 bases, with 17 bases between. Looked up from germline, CDR1 is LGHDT and CDR2 is YNNKEL (reference sequence).

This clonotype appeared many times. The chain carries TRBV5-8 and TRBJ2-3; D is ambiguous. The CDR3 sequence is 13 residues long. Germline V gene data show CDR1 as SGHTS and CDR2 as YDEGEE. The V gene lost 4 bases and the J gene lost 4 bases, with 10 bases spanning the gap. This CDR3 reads CASSRSSADTQYF. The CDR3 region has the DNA TGTGCCAGCAGCCGAAGTTCGGCAGATACGCAGTATTTT.

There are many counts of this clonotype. CDR3: CASSHSGTDTQYF. The CDR3 nucleotides are TGTGCCAGCAGCCATAGCGGCACAGATACGCAGTATTTT. The chain employs TRBV3-1 and TRBJ2-3; possibly TRBD2 for D (5 bases). The CDR3 has 13 amino acids. Germline CDR1 and CDR2: LGHDT and YNNKEL (reference sequence). Between the trimmed V and J ends, which lost 3 bases and 1 base, there was a span of 5 bases.

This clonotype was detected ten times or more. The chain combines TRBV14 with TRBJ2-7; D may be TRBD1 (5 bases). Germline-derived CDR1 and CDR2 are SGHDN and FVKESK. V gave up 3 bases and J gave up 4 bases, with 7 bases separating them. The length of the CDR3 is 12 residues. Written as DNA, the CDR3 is TGTGCCAGCAGCCACAGGGCGTACGAGCAGTACTTC. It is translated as CASSHRAYEQYF.

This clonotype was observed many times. CDR3 protein: CASSLAPLGPQQPQHF. Written as DNA, the CDR3 is TGTGCCAGCAGTTTAGCGCCTCTGGGGCCTCAACAGCCCCAGCATTTT. V and J are TRBV12-3 or TRBV12-4 and TRBJ1-5, with D perhaps TRBD1 (5 bases). The CDR3 totals 16 residues. Trimming cost V 0 bases and J 7 bases, with 16 bases left between them.

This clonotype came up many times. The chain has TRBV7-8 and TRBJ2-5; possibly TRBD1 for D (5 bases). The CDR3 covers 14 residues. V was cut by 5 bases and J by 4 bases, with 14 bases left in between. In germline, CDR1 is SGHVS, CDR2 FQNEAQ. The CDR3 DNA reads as TGTGCCAGCAGCCCCCGGTGGGGCCGAGAGACCCAGTACTTC. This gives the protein CASSPRWGRETQYF. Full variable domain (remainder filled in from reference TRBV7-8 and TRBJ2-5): GAGVSQSPRYKVAKRGQDVALRCDPISGHVSLFWYQQALGQGPEFLTYFQNEAQLDKSGLPSDRFFAERPEGSVSTLKIQRTQQEDSAVYLCASSPRWGRETQYFGPGTRLLVL.

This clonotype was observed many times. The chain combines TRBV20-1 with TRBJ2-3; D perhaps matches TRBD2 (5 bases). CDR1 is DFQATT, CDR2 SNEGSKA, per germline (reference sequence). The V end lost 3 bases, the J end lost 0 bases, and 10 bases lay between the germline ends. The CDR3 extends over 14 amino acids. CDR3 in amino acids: CSARVGGSTDTQYF. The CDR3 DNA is TGCAGTGCTAGGGTTGGCGGGAGCACAGATACGCAGTATTTT.

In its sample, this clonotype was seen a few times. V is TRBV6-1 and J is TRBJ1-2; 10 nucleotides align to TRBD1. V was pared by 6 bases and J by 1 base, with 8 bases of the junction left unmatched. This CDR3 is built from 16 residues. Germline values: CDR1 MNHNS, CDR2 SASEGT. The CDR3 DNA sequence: TGTGCCAGCAGACCCGGGACAGGGGAGGGTAACTATGGCTACACCTTC. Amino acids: CASRPGTGEGNYGYTF.

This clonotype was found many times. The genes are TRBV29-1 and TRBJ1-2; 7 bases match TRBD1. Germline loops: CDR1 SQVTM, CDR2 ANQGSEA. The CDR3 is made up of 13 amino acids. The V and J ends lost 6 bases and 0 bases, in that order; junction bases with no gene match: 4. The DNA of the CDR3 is TGCAGCGTAGGACAGGTTACTAACTATGGCTACACCTTC. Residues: CSVGQVTNYGYTF.

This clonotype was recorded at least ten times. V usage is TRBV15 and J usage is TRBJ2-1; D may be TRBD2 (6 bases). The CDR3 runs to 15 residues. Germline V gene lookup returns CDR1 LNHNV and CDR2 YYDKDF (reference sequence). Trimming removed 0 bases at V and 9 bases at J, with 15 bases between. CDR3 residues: CATSRDVGSIGEQFF. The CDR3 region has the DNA TGTGCCACCAGCAGAGATGTCGGGAGTATTGGTGAGCAGTTCTTC.

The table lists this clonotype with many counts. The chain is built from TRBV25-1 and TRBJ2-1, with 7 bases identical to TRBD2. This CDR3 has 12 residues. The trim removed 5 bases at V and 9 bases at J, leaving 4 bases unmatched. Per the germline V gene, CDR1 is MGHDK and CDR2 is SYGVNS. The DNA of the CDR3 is TGTGCCAGCAGTCAAGCGGGGTCTGAGCAGTTCTTC. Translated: CASSQAGSEQFF.

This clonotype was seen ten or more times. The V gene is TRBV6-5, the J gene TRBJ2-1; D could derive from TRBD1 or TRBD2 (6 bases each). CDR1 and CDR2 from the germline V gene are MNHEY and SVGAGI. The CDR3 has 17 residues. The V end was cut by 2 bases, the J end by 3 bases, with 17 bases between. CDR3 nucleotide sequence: TGTGCCAGCAGTTACGGTCAGGGGTGGGAGGACTACAATGAGCAGTTCTTC. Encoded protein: CASSYGQGWEDYNEQFF.

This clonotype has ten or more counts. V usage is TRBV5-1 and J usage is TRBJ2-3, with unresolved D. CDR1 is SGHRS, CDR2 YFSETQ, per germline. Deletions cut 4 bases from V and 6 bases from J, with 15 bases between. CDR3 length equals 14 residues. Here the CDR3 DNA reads TGCGCCAGCAGCGAACTGGGAACCAGGGATACGCAGTATTTT. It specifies CASSELGTRDTQYF.

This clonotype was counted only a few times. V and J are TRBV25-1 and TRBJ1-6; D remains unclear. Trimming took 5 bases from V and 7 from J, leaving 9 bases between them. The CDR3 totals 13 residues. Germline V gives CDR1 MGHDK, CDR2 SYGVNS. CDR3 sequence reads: CASSPGGNSPLHF. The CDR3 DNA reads TGTGCCAGCAGTCCAGGAGGGAATTCACCCCTCCACTTT.

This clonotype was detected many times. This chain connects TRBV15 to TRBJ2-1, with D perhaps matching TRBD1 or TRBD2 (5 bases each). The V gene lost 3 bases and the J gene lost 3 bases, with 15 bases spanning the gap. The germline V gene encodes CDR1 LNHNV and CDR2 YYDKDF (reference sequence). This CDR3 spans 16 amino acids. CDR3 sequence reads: CATSSINRGDYNEQFF. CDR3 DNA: TGTGCCACCAGCAGTATCAATCGGGGCGACTACAATGAGCAGTTCTTC.

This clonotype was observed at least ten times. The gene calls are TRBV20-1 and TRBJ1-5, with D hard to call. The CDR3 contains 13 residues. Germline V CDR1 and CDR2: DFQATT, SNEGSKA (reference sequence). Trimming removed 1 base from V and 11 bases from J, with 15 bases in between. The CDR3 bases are TGCAGTGCTAGAGTGACGGAGGCATCAGCCCAGCATTTT. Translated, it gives CSARVTEASAQHF.

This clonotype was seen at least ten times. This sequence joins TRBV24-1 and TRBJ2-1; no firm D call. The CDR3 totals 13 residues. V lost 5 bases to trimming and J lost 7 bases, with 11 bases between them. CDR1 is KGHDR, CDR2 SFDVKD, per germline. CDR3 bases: TGTGCCACCAGTGTTTCCCTAACGAATGAGCAGTTCTTC. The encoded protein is CATSVSLTNEQFF.

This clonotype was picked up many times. DNA for the CDR3: TGCAGCGTTAATCGGCGGGAGGGCCTCAATGAGCAGTTCTTC. Translation: CSVNRREGLNEQFF. V usage is TRBV29-1 and J usage is TRBJ2-1; 9 bases match TRBD2. The V and J ends lost 5 bases and 6 bases, in that order; junction bases with no gene match: 8. This CDR3 region has 14 residues. Per germline, CDR1 SQVTM and CDR2 ANQGSEA.

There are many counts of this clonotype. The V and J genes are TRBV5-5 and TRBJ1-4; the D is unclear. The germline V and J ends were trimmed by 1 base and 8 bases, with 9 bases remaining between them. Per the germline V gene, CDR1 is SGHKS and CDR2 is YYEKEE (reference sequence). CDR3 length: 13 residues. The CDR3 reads CASSLNSGEKLFF. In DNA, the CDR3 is TGTGCCAGCAGCTTGAACAGTGGAGAAAAACTGTTTTTT.

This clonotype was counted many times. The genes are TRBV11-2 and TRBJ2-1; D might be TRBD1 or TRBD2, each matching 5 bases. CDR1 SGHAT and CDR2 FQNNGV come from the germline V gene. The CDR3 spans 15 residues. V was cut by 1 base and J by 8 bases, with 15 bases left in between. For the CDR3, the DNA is TGTGCCAGCAGCTTAGTCGGGACGGGCGAGGATGAGCAGTTCTTC. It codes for CASSLVGTGEDEQFF.

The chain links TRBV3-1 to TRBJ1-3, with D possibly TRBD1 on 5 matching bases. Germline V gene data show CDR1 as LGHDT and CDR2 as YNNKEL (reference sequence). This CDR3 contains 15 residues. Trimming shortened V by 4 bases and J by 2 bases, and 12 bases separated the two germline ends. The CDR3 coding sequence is TGTGCCAGCAGCCTACCCCGGGACGCTGGAAACACCATATATTTT. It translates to CASSLPRDAGNTIYF.

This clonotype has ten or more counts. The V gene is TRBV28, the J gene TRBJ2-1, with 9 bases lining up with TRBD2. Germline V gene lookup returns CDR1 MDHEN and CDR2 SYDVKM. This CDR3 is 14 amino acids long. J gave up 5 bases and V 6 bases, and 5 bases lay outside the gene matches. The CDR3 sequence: CASSRRLADNEQFF. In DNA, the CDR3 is TGTGCCAGCAGCCGTCGACTAGCGGACAATGAGCAGTTCTTC.

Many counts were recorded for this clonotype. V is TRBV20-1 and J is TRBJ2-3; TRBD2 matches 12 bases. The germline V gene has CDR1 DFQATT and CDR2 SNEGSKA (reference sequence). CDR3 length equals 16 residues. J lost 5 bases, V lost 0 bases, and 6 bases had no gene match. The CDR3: CSARDSSGRAVDTQYF. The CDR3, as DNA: TGCAGTGCTAGAGATTCTAGCGGGAGGGCCGTAGATACGCAGTATTTT.

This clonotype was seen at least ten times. The CDR3 protein is CASSIWDRELTEQFF. CDR3 sequence (DNA): TGTGCCAGCAGTATCTGGGACAGGGAATTAACTGAGCAGTTCTTC. J is TRBJ2-1 and V is TRBV12-3 or TRBV12-4; 9 bases line up with TRBD1. Trimming at V came to 5 bases and at J to 9 bases, leaving 11 bases not matched to a gene. The CDR3 is 15 residues long.

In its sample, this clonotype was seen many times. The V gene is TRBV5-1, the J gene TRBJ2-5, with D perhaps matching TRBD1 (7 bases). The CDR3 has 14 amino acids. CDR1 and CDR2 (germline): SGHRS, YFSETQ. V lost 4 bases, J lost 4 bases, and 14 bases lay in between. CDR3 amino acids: CASSQGGPGETQYF. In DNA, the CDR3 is TGCGCCAGCAGCCAGGGGGGACCTGGAGAGACCCAGTACTTC.

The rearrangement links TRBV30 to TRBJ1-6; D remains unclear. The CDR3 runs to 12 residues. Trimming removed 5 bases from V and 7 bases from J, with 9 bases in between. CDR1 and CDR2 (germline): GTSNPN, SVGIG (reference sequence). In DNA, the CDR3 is TGTGCCTGGCGCATTCTCAATTCACCCCTCCACTTT. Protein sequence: CAWRILNSPLHF. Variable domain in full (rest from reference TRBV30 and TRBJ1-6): SQTIHQWPATLVQPVGSPLSLECTVEGTSNPNLYWYRQAAGRGLQLLFYSVGIGQISSEVPQNLSASRPQDRQFILSSKKLLLSDSGFYLCAWRILNSPLHFGNGTRLTVT.